A selection of T cell receptor beta chains follows, all from one sample in a study of blood T cell repertoires in COVID-19. TCRdb's copy holds only in-frame clones and misses some; the assay was immunoSEQ multiplex PCR. This sample has approximately 65,000 clones, with 90% found just once. Input material: peripheral blood. Receptor source: a woman younger than 35 with acute or convalescent COVID-19. The CDR3 runs from the conserved cysteine through the conserved F or W. D genes are given only for firm matches. For some rows the clone size is stated as once, few or many, or as a class when expanded; others skip it.

j_call,clone_size,d_call,v_call,cdr3_aa,cdr3_nt
TRBJ2-2,NA,NA,TRBV5-1,CASSLDGRGELFF,TGCGCCAGCAGCTTGGATGGGCGTGGGGAGCTGTTTTTT
TRBJ2-2,few,NA,TRBV11-2,CASSASTGELFF,TGTGCCAGCAGCGCGTCCACCGGGGAGCTGTTTTTT
TRBJ1-1,few,NA,TRBV28,CASSLGSFEAFF,TGTGCCAGCAGTTTAGGTAGTTTTGAGGCTTTCTTT
TRBJ2-3,NA,TRBD2,TRBV2,CASRRGLAVSSTDTQYF,TGTGCCAGCAGGCGGGGACTAGCGGTTTCTAGCACAGATACGCAGTATTTT
TRBJ1-2,NA,TRBD1,TRBV30,CAGAGGGDYGYTF,TGTGCCGGGGCAGGGGGAGGTGACTATGGCTACACCTTC
TRBJ1-5,few,TRBD1,TRBV6-4,CASQGSDSNQPQHF,TGTGCTTCACAGGGGAGCGATAGCAATCAGCCCCAGCATTTT
TRBJ2-1,few,TRBD2,TRBV13,CASSLFRLAGEHNEQFF,TGTGCCAGCAGCTTGTTCCGACTAGCGGGAGAACACAATGAGCAGTTCTTC
TRBJ1-2,NA,NA,TRBV13,CASSSRWINYGYTF,TGTGCCAGCAGCTCCAGGTGGATTAACTATGGCTACACCTTC
TRBJ2-3,NA,NA,TRBV9,CASSGEKYTDTQYF,TGTGCCAGCAGCGGAGAGAAATACACAGATACGCAGTATTTT
TRBJ1-5,NA,NA,TRBV30,CAWSVSGSNQPQHF,TGTGCCTGGAGTGTGTCAGGAAGTAATCAGCCCCAGCATTTT
TRBJ2-1,NA,TRBD2,TRBV27,CASTLSGGAGNEQFF,TGTGCCAGCACCCTTAGCGGGGGGGCCGGGAATGAGCAGTTCTTC